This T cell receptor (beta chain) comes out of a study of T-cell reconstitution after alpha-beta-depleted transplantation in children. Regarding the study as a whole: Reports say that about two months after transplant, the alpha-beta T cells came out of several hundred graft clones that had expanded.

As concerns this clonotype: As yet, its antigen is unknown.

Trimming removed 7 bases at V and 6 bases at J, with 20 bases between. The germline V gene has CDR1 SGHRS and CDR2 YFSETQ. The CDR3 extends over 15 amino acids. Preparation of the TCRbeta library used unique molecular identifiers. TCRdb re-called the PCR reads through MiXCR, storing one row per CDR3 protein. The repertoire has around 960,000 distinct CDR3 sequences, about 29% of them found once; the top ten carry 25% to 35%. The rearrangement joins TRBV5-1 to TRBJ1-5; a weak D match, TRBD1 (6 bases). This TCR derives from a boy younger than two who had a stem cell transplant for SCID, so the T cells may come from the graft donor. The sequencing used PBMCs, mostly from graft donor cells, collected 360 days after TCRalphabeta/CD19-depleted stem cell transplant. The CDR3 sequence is CASRRDPGDGQPQHF. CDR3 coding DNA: TGCGCCAGCCGCCGGGATCCAGGGGACGGTCAGCCCCAGCATTTT. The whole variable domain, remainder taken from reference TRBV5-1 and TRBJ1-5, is KAGVTQTPRYLIKTRGQQVTLSCSPISGHRSVSWYQQTPGQGLQFLFEYFSETQRNKGNFPGRFSGRQFSNSRSEMNVSTLELGDSALYLCASRRDPGDGQPQHFGDGTRLSIL.